This T cell receptor beta chain was profiled in a study of blood T cell repertoires in COVID-19. Study in general: Before being deemed recovered, Cohort 3 donors had two negative PCRs, clearance, or symptom resolution.

Researchers sorted participants into cohorts using their self-reported clinical history. The CDR3 is 15 amino acids. J gave up 8 bases and V 6 bases, and 9 bases lay outside the gene matches. Per the germline V gene, CDR1 is SGHTA and CDR2 is FQGNSA. This clone was counted once. TCRdb keeps only in-frame clones here, not all; method: immunoSEQ multiplex PCR. The sample carries 200,000 to 250,000 clones, about nine tenths recorded once. The V and J genes are TRBV7-2 and TRBJ1-4, with TRBD1 matching 10 bases. Specimen: PBMCs or T cells enriched from blood (not recorded which). This clonotype was obtained from a woman aged 45 to 65 in a cohort exposed to, infected with or recovered from COVID-19 (not recorded which). CDR3 nucleotides: TGTGCCAGCAGAGCCGGGACAGGGGTGTGGGAAAAACTGTTTTTT. Encoded protein: CASRAGTGVWEKLFF.